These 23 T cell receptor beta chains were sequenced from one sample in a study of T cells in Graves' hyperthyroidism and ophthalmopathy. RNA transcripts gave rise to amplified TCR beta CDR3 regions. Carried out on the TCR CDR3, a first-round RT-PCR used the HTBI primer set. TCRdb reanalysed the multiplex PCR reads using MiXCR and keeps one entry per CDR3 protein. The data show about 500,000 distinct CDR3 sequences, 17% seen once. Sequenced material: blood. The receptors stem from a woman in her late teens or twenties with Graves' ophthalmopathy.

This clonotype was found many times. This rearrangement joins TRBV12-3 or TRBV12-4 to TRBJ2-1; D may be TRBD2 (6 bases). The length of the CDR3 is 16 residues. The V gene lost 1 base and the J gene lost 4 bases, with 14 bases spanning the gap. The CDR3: CASSLGRMEGYNEQFF. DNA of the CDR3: TGTGCCAGCAGTTTAGGTAGAATGGAGGGATACAATGAGCAGTTCTTC.

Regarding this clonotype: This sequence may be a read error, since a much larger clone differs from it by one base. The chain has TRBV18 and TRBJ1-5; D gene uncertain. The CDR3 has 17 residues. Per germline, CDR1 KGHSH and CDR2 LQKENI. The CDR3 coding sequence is TGTGCCAGCCCACCTCGTTTTCCCAGGTCCTGCAATCAGCCCCAGCATTTT. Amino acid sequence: CASPPRFPRSCNQPQHF. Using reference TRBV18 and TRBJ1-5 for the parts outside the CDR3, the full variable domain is NAGVMQNPRHLVRRRGQEARLRCSPMKGHSHVYWYRQLPEEGLKFMVYLQKENIIDESGMPKERFSAEFPKEGPSILRIQQVVRGDSAAYFCASPPRFPRSCNQPQHFGDGTRLSIL.

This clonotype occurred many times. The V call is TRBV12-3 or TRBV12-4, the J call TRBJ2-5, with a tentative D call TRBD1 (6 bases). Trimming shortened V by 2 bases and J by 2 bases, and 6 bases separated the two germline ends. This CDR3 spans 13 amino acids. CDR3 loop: CASSLQGQETQYF. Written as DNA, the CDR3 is TGTGCCAGCAGTTTACAGGGGCAAGAGACCCAGTACTTC.

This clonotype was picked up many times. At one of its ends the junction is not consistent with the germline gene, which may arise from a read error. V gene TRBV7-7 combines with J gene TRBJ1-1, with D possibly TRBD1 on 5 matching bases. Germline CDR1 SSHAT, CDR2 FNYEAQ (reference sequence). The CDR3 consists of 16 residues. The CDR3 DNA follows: TGTGCTAGCAGCTTAGGGCAGGGAAGGTCGAACACTGAAGCTTTCTTT. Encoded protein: CASSLGQGRSNTEAFF.

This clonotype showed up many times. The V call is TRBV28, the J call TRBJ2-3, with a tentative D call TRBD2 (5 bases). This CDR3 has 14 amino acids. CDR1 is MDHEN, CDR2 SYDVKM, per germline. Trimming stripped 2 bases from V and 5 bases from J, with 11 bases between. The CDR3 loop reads CASSLSGRGDTQYF. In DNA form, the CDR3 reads TGTGCCAGCAGTTTAAGTGGGAGAGGAGATACGCAGTATTTT.

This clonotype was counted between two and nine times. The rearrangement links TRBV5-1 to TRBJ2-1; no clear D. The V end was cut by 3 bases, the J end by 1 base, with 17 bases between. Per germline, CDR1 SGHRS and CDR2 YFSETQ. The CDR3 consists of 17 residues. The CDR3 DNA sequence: TGCGCCAGCAGCTATTATCTAGACGGCTTATCCTACAATGAGCAGTTCTTC. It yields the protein CASSYYLDGLSYNEQFF.

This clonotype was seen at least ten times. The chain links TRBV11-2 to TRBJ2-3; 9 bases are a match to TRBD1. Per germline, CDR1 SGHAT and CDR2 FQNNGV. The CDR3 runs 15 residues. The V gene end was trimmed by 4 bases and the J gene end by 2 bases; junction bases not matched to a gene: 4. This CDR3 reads CASSWTGADTDTQYF. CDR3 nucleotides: TGTGCCAGCAGCTGGACAGGGGCAGACACAGATACGCAGTATTTT.

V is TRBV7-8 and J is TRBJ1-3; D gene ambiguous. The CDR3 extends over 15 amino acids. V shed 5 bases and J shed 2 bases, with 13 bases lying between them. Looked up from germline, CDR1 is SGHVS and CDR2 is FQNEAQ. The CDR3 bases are TGTGCCAGCAGCCCGCCCCAGTACACTGGAAACACCATATATTTT. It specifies CASSPPQYTGNTIYF.

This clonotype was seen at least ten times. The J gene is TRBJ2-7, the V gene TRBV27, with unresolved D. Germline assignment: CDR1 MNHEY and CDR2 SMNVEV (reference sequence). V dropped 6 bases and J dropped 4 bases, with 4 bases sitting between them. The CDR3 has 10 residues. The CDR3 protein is CASRPYEQYF. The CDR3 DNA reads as TGTGCCAGCAGACCTTACGAGCAGTACTTC.

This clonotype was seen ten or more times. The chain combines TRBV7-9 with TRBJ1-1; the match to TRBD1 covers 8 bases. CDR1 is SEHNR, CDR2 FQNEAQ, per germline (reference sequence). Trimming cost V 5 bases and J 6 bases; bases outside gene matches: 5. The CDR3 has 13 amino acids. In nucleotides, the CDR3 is TGTGCCAGCAGCCGCGGACAGGGTGCTGAAGCTTTCTTT. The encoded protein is CASSRGQGAEAFF.

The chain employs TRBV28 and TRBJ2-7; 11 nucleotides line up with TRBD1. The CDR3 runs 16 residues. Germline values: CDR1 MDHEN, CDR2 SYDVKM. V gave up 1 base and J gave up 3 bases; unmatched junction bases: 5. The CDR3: CASSLLEGTGGYEQYF. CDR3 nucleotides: TGTGCCAGCAGTTTATTAGAGGGGACAGGGGGCTACGAGCAGTACTTC.

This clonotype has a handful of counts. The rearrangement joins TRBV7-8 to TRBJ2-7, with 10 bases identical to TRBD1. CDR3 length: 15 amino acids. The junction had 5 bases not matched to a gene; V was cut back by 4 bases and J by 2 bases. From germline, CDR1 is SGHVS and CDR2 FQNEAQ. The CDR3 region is CASSSGQGGPYEQYF. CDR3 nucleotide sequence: TGTGCCAGCAGCTCCGGACAGGGGGGGCCCTACGAGCAGTACTTC. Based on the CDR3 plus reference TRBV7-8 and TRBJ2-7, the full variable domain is GAGVSQSPRYKVAKRGQDVALRCDPISGHVSLFWYQQALGQGPEFLTYFQNEAQLDKSGLPSDRFFAERPEGSVSTLKIQRTQQEDSAVYLCASSSGQGGPYEQYFGPGTRLTVT.

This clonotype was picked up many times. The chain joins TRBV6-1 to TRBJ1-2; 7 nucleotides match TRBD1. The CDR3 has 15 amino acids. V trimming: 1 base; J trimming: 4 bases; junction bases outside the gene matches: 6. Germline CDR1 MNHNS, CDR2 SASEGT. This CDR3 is CASSEDDRELYGYTF. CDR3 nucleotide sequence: TGTGCCAGCAGTGAAGATGACAGGGAACTCTATGGCTACACCTTC.

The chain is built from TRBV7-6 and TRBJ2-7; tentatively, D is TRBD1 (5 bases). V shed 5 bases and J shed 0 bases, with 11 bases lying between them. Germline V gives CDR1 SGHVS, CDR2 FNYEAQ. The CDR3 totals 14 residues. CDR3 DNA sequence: TGTGCCAGCAGCACCAGGGTAGGCTCCTACGAGCAGTACTTC. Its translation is CASSTRVGSYEQYF.

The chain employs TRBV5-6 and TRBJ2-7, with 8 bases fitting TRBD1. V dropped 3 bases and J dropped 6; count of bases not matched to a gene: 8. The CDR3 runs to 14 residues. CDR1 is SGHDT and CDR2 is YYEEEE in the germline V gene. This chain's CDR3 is CASSYQDRELEQYF. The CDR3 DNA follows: TGTGCCAGCAGCTACCAGGACAGGGAACTCGAGCAGTACTTC.

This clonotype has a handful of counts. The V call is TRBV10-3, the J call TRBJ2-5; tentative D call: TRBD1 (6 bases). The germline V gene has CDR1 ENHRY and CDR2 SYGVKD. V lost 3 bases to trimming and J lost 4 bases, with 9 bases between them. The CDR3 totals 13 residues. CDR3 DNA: TGTGCCATCAGTGATGCAGGGGCAGAGACCCAGTACTTC. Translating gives CAISDAGAETQYF.

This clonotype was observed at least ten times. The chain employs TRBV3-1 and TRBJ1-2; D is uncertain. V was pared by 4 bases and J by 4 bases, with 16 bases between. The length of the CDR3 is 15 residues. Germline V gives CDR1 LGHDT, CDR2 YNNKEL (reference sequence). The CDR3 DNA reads TGTGCCAGCAGCCCATACCAGACAATGAGCTATGGCTACACCTTC. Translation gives CASSPYQTMSYGYTF.

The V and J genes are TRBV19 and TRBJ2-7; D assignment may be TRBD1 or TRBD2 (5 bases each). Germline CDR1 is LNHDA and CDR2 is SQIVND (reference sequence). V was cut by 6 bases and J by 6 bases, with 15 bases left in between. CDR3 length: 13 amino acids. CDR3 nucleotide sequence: TGTGCCAGTAGCGGGACGGCCGGGGTCGAGCAGTACTTC. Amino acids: CASSGTAGVEQYF.

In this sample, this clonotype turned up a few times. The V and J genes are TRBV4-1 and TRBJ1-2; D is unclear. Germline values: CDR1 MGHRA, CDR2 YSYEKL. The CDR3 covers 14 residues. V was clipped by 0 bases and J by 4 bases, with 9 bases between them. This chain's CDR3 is CASSQDSVSYGYTF. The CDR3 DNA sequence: TGCGCCAGCAGCCAAGATTCAGTGAGCTATGGCTACACCTTC.

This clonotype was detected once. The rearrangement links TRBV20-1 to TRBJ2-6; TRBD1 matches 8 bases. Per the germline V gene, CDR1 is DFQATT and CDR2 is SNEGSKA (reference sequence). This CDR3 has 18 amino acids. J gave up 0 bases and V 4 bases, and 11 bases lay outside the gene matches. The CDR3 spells CSAKTGTGFLSGANVLTF. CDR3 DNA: TGCAGTGCTAAAACCGGGACAGGTTTCCTCTCTGGGGCCAACGTCCTGACTTTC.

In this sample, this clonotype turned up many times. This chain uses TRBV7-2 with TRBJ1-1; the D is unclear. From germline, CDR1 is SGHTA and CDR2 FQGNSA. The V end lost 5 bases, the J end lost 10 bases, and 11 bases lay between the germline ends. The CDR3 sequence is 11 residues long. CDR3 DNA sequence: TGTGCCAGCAGCACGGGAATGACAGCTTTCTTT. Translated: CASSTGMTAFF.

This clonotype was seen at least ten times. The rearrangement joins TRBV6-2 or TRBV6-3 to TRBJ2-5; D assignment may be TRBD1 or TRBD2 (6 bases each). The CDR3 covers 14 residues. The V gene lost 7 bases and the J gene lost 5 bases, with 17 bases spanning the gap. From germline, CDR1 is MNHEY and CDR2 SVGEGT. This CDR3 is CASNRRGGTETQYF. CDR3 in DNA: TGTGCCAGCAACCGACGAGGGGGGACGGAGACCCAGTACTTC.

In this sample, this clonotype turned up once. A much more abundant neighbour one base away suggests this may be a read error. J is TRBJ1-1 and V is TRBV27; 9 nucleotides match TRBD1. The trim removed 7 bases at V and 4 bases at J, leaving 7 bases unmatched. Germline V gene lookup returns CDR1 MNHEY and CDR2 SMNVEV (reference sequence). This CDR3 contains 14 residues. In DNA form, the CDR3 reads TGTGCCAGCAACGATCAGACAGGGGGCACTGAAGCTTTCTTT. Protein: CASNDQTGGTEAFF.